This TCR beta chain comes out of a study of vaccination effects on CD4 cells after COVID-19. Culture proceeded for about 11 days, and CD4+ T cells were then isolated. The vaccine recipients had no prior SARS-CoV-2 infection, with negative nucleocapsid antibodies. Using immunoSEQ multiplex PCR, the repertoire was profiled, and TCRdb retains in-frame clones only, with some absent. The data contain 35,000 to 40,000 clones, roughly 74% of them singletons. About this clone: Its antigen is not known.

Germline assignment: CDR1 MDHEN and CDR2 SYDVKM. The CDR3 length is 11 residues. V shed 7 bases and J shed 7 bases, with 8 bases lying between them. This sample comprised CD4+ T cells from PBMCs cultured without peptide, obtained before COVID-19 vaccination. The chain recombines TRBV28 with TRBJ1-3; TRBD1 is a possible D gene (5 bases). This clonotype originated in a human donor who received a COVID-19 vaccine. CDR3 protein: CASISGNTIYF. CDR3 nucleotide sequence: TGTGCCAGCATTTCAGGGAACACCATATATTTT.